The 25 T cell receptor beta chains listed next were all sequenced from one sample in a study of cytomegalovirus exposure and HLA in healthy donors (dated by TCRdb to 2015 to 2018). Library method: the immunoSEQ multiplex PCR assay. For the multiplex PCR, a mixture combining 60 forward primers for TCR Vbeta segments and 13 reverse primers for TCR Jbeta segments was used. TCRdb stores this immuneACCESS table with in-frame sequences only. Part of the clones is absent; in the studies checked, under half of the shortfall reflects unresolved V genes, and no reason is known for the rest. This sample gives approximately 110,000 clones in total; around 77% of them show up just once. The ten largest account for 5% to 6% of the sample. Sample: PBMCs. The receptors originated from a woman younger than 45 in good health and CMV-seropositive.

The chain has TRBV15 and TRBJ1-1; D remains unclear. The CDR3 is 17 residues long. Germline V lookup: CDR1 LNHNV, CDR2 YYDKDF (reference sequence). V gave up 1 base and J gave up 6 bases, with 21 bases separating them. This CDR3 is CATSRGRVPQTGAEAFF. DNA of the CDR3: TGTGCCACCAGCAGAGGGCGGGTCCCGCAAACTGGGGCTGAAGCTTTCTTT. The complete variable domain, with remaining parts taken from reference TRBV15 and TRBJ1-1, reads DAMVIQNPRYQVTQFGKPVTLSCSQTLNHNVMYWYQQKSSQAPKLLFHYYDKDFNNEADTPDNFQSRRPNTSFCFLDIRSPGLGDTAMYLCATSRGRVPQTGAEAFFGQGTRLTVV.

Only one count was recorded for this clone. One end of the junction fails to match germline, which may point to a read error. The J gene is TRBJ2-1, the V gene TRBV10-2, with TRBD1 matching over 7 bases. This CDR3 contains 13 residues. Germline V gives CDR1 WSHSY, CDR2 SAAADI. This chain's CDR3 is CASSEFNPGQTLF. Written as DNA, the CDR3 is TGCGCCAGCAGTGAGTTTAACCCGGGACAGACCCTCTTC.

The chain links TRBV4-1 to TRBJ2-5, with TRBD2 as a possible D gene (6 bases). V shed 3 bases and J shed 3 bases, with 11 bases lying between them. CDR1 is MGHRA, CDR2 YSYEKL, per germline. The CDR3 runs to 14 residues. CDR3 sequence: CASSQPLAKETQYF. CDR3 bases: TGCGCCAGCAGCCAGCCACTAGCAAAAGAGACCCAGTACTTC.

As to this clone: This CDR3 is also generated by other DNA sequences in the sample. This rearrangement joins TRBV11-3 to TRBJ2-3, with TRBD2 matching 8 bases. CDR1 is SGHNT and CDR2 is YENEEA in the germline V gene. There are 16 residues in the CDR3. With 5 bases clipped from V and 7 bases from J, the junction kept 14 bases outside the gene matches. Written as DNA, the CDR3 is TGTGCCAGCAGCCGGAGGGGGAGCGGGGGAGTAAATACGCAGTATTTT. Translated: CASSRRGSGGVNTQYF.

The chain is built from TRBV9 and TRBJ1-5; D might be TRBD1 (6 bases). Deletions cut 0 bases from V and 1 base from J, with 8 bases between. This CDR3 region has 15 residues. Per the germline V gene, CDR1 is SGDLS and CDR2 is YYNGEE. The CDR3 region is CASSVDGTSNQPQHF. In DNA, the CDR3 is TGTGCCAGCAGCGTAGACGGGACAAGCAATCAGCCCCAGCATTTT.

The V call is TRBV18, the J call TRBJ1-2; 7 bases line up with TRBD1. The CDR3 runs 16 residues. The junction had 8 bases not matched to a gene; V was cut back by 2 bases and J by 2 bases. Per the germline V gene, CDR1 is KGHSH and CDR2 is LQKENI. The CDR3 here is CASSPTYRDSNYGYTF. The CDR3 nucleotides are TGTGCCAGCTCACCAACGTACCGGGACAGCAACTATGGCTACACCTTC.

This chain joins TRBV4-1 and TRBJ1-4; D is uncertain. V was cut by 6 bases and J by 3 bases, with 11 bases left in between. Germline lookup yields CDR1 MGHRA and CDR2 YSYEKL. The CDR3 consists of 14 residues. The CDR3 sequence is CASSSTESNEKLFF. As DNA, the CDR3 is TGCGCCAGCAGTTCTACTGAATCTAATGAAAAACTGTTTTTT.

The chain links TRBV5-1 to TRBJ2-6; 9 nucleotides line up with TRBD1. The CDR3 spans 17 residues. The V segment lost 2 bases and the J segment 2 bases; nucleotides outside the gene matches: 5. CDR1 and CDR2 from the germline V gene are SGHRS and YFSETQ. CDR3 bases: TGCGCCAGCAGCTTTACAGGGGGCTCTGCTGGGGCCAACGTCCTGACTTTC. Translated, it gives CASSFTGGSAGANVLTF.

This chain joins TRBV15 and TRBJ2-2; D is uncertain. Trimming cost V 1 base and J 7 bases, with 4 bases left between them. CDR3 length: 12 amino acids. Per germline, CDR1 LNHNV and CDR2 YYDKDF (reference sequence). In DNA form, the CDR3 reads TGTGCCACCAGCAGAGTAATCGGGGAGCTGTTTTTT. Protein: CATSRVIGELFF.

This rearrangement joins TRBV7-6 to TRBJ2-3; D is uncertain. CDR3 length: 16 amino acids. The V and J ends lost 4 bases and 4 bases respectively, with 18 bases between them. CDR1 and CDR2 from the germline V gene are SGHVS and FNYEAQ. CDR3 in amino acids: CASSSTLSYDSDTQYF. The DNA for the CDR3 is TGTGCCAGCAGCTCCACCCTTAGTTACGATTCAGATACGCAGTATTTT.

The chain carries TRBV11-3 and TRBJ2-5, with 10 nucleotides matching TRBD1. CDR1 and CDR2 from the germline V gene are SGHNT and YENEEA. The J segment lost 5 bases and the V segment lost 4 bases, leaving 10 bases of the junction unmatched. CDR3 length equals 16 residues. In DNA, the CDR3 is TGTGCCAGCAGCTCGCCGGGACAGGGGAGAAGGGAGACCCAGTACTTC. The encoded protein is CASSSPGQGRRETQYF.

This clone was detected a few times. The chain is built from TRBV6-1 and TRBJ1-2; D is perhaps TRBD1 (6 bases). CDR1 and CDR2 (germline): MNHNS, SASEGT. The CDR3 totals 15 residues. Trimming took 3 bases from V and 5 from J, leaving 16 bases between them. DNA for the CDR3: TGTGCCAGCAGTGAGGAAACCGGGACACCGTATGGCTACACCTTC. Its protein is CASSEETGTPYGYTF.

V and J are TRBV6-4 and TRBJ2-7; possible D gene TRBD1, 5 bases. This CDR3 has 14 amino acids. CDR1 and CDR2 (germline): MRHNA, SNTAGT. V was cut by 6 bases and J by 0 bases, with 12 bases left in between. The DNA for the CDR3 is TGTGCCAGCAGCCAGGACATGAGCTCCTACGAGCAGTACTTC. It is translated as CASSQDMSSYEQYF.

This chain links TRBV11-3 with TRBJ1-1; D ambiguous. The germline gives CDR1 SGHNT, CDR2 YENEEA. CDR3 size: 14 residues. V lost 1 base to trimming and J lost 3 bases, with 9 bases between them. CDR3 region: CASSLVPGYTEAFF. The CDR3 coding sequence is TGTGCCAGCAGCTTAGTTCCGGGGTACACTGAAGCTTTCTTT.

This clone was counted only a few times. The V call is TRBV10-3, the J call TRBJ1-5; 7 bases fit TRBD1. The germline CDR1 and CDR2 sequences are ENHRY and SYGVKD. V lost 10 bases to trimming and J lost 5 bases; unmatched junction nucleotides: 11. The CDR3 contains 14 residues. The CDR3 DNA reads TGTGCCACCCACCCTGACAGGGCCCATCAGCCCCAGCATTTT. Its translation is CATHPDRAHQPQHF.

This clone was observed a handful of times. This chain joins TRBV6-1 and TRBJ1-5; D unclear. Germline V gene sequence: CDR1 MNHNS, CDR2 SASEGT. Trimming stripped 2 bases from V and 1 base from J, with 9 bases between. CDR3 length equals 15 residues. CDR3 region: CASSEQEGSNQPQHF. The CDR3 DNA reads TGTGCCAGCAGTGAACAAGAGGGCAGCAATCAGCCCCAGCATTTT.

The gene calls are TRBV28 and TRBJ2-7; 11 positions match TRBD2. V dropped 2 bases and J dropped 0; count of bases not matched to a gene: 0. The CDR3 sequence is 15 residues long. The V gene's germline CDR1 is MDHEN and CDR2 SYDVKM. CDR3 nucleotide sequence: TGTGCCAGCAGTTTAGGACTAGCGGGCTCCTACGAGCAGTACTTC. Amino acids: CASSLGLAGSYEQYF.

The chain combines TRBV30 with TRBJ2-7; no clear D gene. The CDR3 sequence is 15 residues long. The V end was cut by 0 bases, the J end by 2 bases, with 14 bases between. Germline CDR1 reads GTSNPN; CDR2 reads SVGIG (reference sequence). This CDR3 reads CAWSVSSTETYEQYF. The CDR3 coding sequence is TGTGCCTGGAGTGTTTCCAGTACAGAGACCTACGAGCAGTACTTC.

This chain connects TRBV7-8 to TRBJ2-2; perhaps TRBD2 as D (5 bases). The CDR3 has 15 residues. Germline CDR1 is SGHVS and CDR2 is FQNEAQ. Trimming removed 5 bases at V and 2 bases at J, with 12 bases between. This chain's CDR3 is CASSPRRENTGELFF. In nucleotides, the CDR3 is TGTGCCAGCAGCCCCCGACGGGAAAACACCGGGGAGCTGTTTTTT.

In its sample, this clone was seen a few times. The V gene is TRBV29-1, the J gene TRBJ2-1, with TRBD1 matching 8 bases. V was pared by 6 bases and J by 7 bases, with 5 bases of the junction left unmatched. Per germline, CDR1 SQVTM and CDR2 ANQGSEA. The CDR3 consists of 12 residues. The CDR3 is CSVDGQGNEQFF. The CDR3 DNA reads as TGCAGCGTCGACGGACAGGGAAATGAGCAGTTCTTC.

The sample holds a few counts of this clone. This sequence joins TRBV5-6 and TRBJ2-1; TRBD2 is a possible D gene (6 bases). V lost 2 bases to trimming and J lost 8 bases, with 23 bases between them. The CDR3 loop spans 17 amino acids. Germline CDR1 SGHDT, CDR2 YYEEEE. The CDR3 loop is CASSFFLRRGKEDEQFF. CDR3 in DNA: TGTGCCAGCAGCTTTTTTCTTCGTCGGGGGAAGGAGGATGAGCAGTTCTTC.

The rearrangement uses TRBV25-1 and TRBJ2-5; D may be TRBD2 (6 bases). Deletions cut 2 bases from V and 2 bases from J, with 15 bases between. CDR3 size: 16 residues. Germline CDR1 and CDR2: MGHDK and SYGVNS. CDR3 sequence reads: CASSEVSGPTQETQYF. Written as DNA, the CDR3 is TGTGCCAGCAGTGAAGTAAGCGGGCCAACACAAGAGACCCAGTACTTC.

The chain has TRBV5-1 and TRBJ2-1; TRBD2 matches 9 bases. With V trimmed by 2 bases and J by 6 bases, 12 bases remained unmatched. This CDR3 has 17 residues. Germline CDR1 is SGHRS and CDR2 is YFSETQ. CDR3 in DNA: TGCGCCAGCAGCTTATCGCCTAGCGGGATCTCAGTCAATGAGCAGTTCTTC. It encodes CASSLSPSGISVNEQFF.

The CDR3: CASGGGTDFTNTEAFF. CDR3 nucleotides: TGTGCCAGCGGTGGAGGGACAGACTTCACGAACACTGAAGCTTTCTTT. This chain joins TRBV5-6 and TRBJ1-1; TRBD1 agrees at 7 bases. The V gene end was trimmed by 7 bases and the J gene end by 1 base; junction bases not matched to a gene: 13. Germline loops: CDR1 SGHDT, CDR2 YYEEEE. This CDR3 has 16 amino acids.

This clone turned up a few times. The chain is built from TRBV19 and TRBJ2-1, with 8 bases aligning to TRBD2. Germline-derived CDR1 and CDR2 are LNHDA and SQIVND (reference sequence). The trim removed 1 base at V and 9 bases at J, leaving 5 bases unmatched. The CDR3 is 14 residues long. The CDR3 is CASSIAGGLIEQFF. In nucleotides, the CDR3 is TGTGCCAGTAGTATAGCGGGAGGGCTAATTGAGCAGTTCTTC.